Listed below are T cell receptor beta chains from one sample, sequenced in a study of T cells after posttransplantation cyclophosphamide. Repertoires were generated with immunoSEQ multiplex PCR, while TCRdb's copy carries only in-frame clones and drops some. The table records about 22,000 clones, around 85% of them present only once. This sample comprised PBMCs, obtained after allogeneic stem cell transplant with posttransplant cyclophosphamide. The receptors stem from a female patient in her 30s who received an allogeneic stem cell transplant from an unrelated donor, was CMV-positive, and had no GVHD. Some T cells may be provided by the graft donor. Both conserved end residues are part of each CDR3. The order of the fields is V gene, J gene, clone size, D gene, CDR3 protein, CDR3 DNA. D genes are given only for firm matches. Clone size is given for some rows only: seen once, a few or many times, or a class if the clone is expanded.

TRBV2	TRBJ2-4	once	TRBD2	CASSDLGLAGGLGLAKNIQYF	TGTGCCAGCAGTGACCTGGGACTAGCGGGGGGCCTAGGCCTAGCCAAAAACATTCAGTACTTC
TRBV29-1	TRBJ1-3	.	TRBD1	CSVESLPGQGTNTIYF	TGCAGCGTTGAATCCCTCCCGGGACAGGGGACGAACACCATATATTTT
TRBV11-2	TRBJ1-2	.	.	CASSSRTDGYTF	TGTGCCAGCAGCTCCCGGACAGATGGCTACACCTTC
TRBV4-3	TRBJ1-4	.	.	CASSQDVTAGFEKLFF	TGCGCCAGCAGCCAAGATGTCACCGCCGGGTTTGAAAAACTGTTTTTT
TRBV5-1	TRBJ2-5	.	.	CASTAGQETQYF	TGCGCCAGCACCGCGGGGCAAGAGACCCAGTACTTC
TRBV11-2	TRBJ1-1	.	.	CASSPQGHLNTEAFF	TGTGCCAGCAGCCCCCAGGGACACCTGAACACTGAAGCTTTCTTT
TRBV11-3	TRBJ1-2	.	TRBD1	CASSLDGGTGDGYTF	TGTGCCAGCAGCTTAGATGGCGGGACAGGGGATGGCTACACCTTC
TRBV29-1	TRBJ2-1	.	.	CSVEGSGAYNEQFF	TGCAGCGTTGAAGGGTCGGGGGCCTACAATGAGCAGTTCTTC
TRBV14	TRBJ1-2	.	.	CASSHRRGLYGYTF	TGTGCCAGCAGCCACCGACGAGGCCTCTATGGCTACACCTTC
TRBV9	TRBJ2-6	.	.	CASSAALDSGANVLTF	TGTGCCAGCAGCGCCGCTTTAGATTCTGGGGCCAACGTCCTGACTTTC
TRBV5-5	TRBJ1-2	.	TRBD1	CASSPPGQGGYTF	TGTGCCAGCAGCCCCCCGGGACAGGGGGGCTACACCTTC
TRBV7-9	TRBJ2-5	.	.	CASSYPVETQYF	TGTGCCAGCAGCTACCCGGTAGAGACCCAGTACTTC
TRBV9	TRBJ2-6	.	.	CASSILSFSGANVLTF	TGTGCCAGCAGCATTCTCTCCTTTTCTGGGGCCAACGTCCTGACTTTC